This T cell receptor beta chain originates from a study of cytomegalovirus exposure and HLA in healthy donors. Trimming removed 1 base at V and 4 bases at J, with 16 bases between. Germline lookup yields CDR1 SNHLY and CDR2 FYNNEI. CDR3 length equals 16 residues. The PCR had 60 Vbeta and 13 Jbeta primers. Sequencing used immunoSEQ multiplex PCR; TCRdb keeps in-frame clones, though not all of them. The sample yields 110,000 to 150,000 clones, around 80% seen once. The TCR originated in a man under 40 in good health and CMV-seronegative. Sequences were obtained from PBMCs. The rearrangement joins TRBV2 to TRBJ2-5, with TRBD1 as a possible D gene (6 bases). In DNA form, the CDR3 reads TGTGCCAGCAGTGAAGGGGGGCAGGGGCTGGGAGAGACCCAGTACTTC. It yields the protein CASSEGGQGLGETQYF.